The rows below give T cell receptor beta chains drawn from one sample of a study of human T cells and chemical hapten exposure. TCRdb recomputed calls from the 5' RACE reads with MiXCR, one row per CDR3 protein. This table holds around 140,000 distinct CDR3 sequences, around 4.1% found once. These receptors all come from a female donor in good health. Both conserved end residues are part of each CDR3. The order of the fields is J gene, clone size, D gene, V gene, CDR3 protein, CDR3 DNA. The D gene is left open where the match is weak. The size entry is marked missing in some rows and otherwise reads once, few, many or a size class.

>TRBJ1-1|.|TRBD1|TRBV5-1
CASGQGDFLNTEAFF
TGCGCCTCCGGACAGGGGGATTTTTTGAACACTGAAGCTTTCTTT
>TRBJ2-2|.|TRBD1|TRBV7-3
CASSPQDRGTGELFF
TGTGCCAGCAGCCCCCAGGACAGGGGAACCGGGGAGCTGTTTTTT
>TRBJ2-1|.|.|TRBV24-1
CATSQLQGQQFF
TGTGCCACCAGTCAACTACAGGGACAGCAGTTCTTC
>TRBJ1-2|many|TRBD1|TRBV18
CASSPRTGWNYGYTF
TGTGCCAGCTCACCTCGGACAGGCTGGAACTATGGCTACACCTTC
>TRBJ1-1|.|.|TRBV4-2
CASSQTYSMNTEAFF
TGTGCCAGCAGCCAAACCTACTCGATGAACACTGAAGCTTTCTTT
>TRBJ1-6|many|TRBD1|TRBV27
CASSSWTGTNSPLHF
TGTGCCAGCAGTTCTTGGACAGGCACCAATTCACCCCTCCACTTT
>TRBJ2-5|many|.|TRBV20-1
CSAVDGVQETQYF
TGCAGTGCTGTGGACGGGGTCCAAGAGACCCAGTACTTC
>TRBJ1-1|few|.|TRBV5-1
CASSLVAGWNTEAFF
TGCGCCAGCAGCTTGGTAGCAGGATGGAACACTGAAGCTTTCTTT
>TRBJ2-3|many|TRBD2|TRBV11-3
CASSSRSGGGHTDTQYF
TGTGCCAGCAGCTCCAGATCTGGCGGGGGGCACACAGATACGCAGTATTTT
>TRBJ2-3|few|.|TRBV6-5
CASSPTFVDTDTQYF
TGTGCCAGCAGTCCGACTTTCGTTGACACAGATACGCAGTATTTT
>TRBJ1-4|many|.|TRBV20-1
CSARSGAGEKLFF
TGCAGTGCTAGATCGGGGGCTGGGGAAAAACTGTTTTTT
>TRBJ2-7|many|TRBD2|TRBV6-2/TRBV6-3
CASSPTSGSGEQYF
TGTGCCAGCAGCCCCACTAGCGGGAGCGGCGAGCAGTACTTC
>TRBJ2-7|.|.|TRBV24-1
CATSDSQLGEQYF
TGTGCCACCAGTGATTCCCAACTTGGCGAGCAGTACTTC
>TRBJ1-1|many|.|TRBV29-1
CSVEDPGLLRGTEAFF
TGCAGCGTTGAAGATCCGGGACTTCTCAGGGGAACTGAAGCTTTCTTT
>TRBJ2-5|many|.|TRBV20-1
CSASRRGGETQYF
TGCAGTGCTTCCCGACGGGGCGGGGAGACCCAGTACTTC
>TRBJ2-5|few|.|TRBV6-5
CASSYSPGETQYF
TGTGCCAGCAGTTACTCTCCGGGAGAGACCCAGTACTTC
>TRBJ1-1|many|.|TRBV10-3
CAISESGGSKNTEAFF
TGTGCCATCAGTGAGTCCGGAGGGAGCAAAAACACTGAAGCTTTCTTT
>TRBJ2-7|many|.|TRBV7-2
CASSSRMEGEQYF
TGTGCCAGCAGCTCCCGGATGGAGGGGGAGCAGTACTTC
>TRBJ1-4|many|.|TRBV13
CASSLGNEKLFF
TGTGCCAGCAGCTTAGGTAATGAAAAACTGTTTTTT
>TRBJ2-2|few|.|TRBV25-1
CASSEYQEGGELFF
TGTGCCAGCAGTGAATATCAGGAGGGCGGGGAGCTGTTTTTT
>TRBJ2-7|many|TRBD1|TRBV6-1
CASSLLRDRFF
TGTGCCAGCAGCCTCCTCCGGGACAGATTCTTC
>TRBJ2-7|many|.|TRBV7-6
CASSPEAGETYEQYF
TGTGCCAGCAGCCCAGAAGCAGGAGAAACCTACGAGCAGTACTTC
>TRBJ2-7|.|TRBD2|TRBV28
CASSPGVAGTYEQYF
TGTGCCAGCAGCCCGGGGGTAGCGGGGACCTACGAGCAGTACTTC
>TRBJ2-7|.|.|TRBV5-4
CASSLSGLVAYEQYF
TGTGCCAGCAGCTTGTCCGGACTGGTAGCCTACGAGCAGTACTTC
>TRBJ2-2|many|.|TRBV4-1
CASSPTLNTGELFF
TGCGCCAGCAGCCCGACTCTGAACACCGGGGAGCTGTTTTTT
>TRBJ2-5|many|.|TRBV9
CASSGLGAQETQYF
TGTGCCAGCAGCGGTCTCGGGGCCCAAGAGACCCAGTACTTC
>TRBJ1-1|many|.|TRBV13
CASSLGGGGLPEAFF
TGTGCCAGCAGCTTAGGTGGCGGGGGCTTACCTGAAGCTTTCTTT
>TRBJ2-3|many|TRBD2|TRBV20-1
CSARAGGPTDTQYF
TGCAGTGCTAGAGCGGGGGGGCCAACAGATACGCAGTATTTT
>TRBJ1-1|many|.|TRBV10-3
CAISAYSGGTEAFF
TGTGCCATCAGTGCCTACTCGGGGGGCACTGAAGCTTTCTTT
>TRBJ2-1|few|TRBD2|TRBV6-6
CASSRPSGGTYNEQFF
TGTGCCAGCAGTCGCCCTAGCGGGGGCACCTACAATGAGCAGTTCTTC
>TRBJ2-3|many|.|TRBV7-9
CASSLEVASDTQYF
TGTGCCAGCAGCTTAGAGGTGGCCTCAGATACGCAGTATTTT
>TRBJ1-5|many|.|TRBV7-3
CASSRNSNQPQHF
TGTGCCAGCAGCCGTAATAGCAATCAGCCCCAGCATTTT
>TRBJ1-2|many|.|TRBV2
CASTGVRYGYTF
TGTGCCAGCACCGGGGTTCGCTATGGCTACACCTTC
>TRBJ1-5|many|.|TRBV19
CASSIPTQPQHF
TGTGCCAGTAGTATCCCGACACAGCCCCAGCATTTT
>TRBJ1-6|many|.|TRBV7-9
CASSTDSFNSPLHF
TGTGCCAGCAGCACCGACAGTTTCAATTCACCCCTCCACTTT
>TRBJ1-6|few|.|TRBV20-1
CSALTGQYNSPLHF
TGCAGTGCTCTTACAGGGCAATATAATTCACCCCTCCACTTT
>TRBJ2-5|many|.|TRBV20-1
CSARDSGWVLGETQYF
TGCAGTGCTAGAGATTCGGGCTGGGTATTGGGGGAGACCCAGTACTTC
>TRBJ2-1|many|.|TRBV7-2
CASSLQTSYSYNEQFF
TGTGCCAGCAGCTTACAGACTTCCTACTCCTACAATGAGCAGTTCTTC
>TRBJ1-1|many|.|TRBV10-3
CAISETRANTEAFF
TGTGCCATCAGTGAGACACGGGCGAACACTGAAGCTTTCTTT
>TRBJ2-7|many|.|TRBV6-2/TRBV6-3
CASSRGYYEQYF
TGTGCCAGCAGTAGGGGCTACTACGAGCAGTACTTC
>TRBJ2-3|many|TRBD2|TRBV28
CASSPSWTSRSTDTQYF
TGTGCCAGCAGTCCATCATGGACTAGCCGTAGCACAGATACGCAGTATTTT
>TRBJ2-3|few|TRBD2|TRBV6-5
CASSYSGGGYTDTQYF
TGTGCCAGCAGTTACTCTGGCGGGGGGTACACAGATACGCAGTATTTT
>TRBJ1-2|many|TRBD1|TRBV27
CASRAAGAGGNLGGYTF
TGTGCCAGCCGAGCCGCGGGGGCAGGGGGCAATCTAGGAGGCTACACCTTC
>TRBJ2-7|many|TRBD2|TRBV7-3
CASSPTSGGYEQYF
TGTGCCAGCAGCCCAACTAGCGGGGGTTACGAGCAGTACTTC
>TRBJ2-7|many|TRBD2|TRBV20-1
CSAPGGAGGAHREQYF
TGCAGTGCCCCCGGGGGGGCGGGGGGCGCCCACCGCGAGCAGTACTTC
>TRBJ2-5|many|TRBD1|TRBV12-3/TRBV12-4
CASALLGQQETQYF
TGTGCCAGCGCGCTGTTGGGACAGCAAGAGACCCAGTACTTC
>TRBJ2-7|many|TRBD2|TRBV4-2
CASSQGTSESYEQYF
TGTGCCAGCAGCCAAGGGACTAGCGAGTCCTACGAGCAGTACTTC
>TRBJ1-2|.|.|TRBV5-1
CASSLAGGDGYTF
TGCGCCAGCAGCTTGGCCGGTGGGGATGGCTACACCTTC
>TRBJ2-3|many|.|TRBV3-1
CASSDTTTDTQYF
TGTGCCAGCAGCGATACCACCACAGATACGCAGTATTTT
>TRBJ2-3|.|TRBD1|TRBV10-3
CAISEIRDRDLYTDTQYF
TGTGCCATCAGTGAGATCAGGGACAGGGACCTATACACAGATACGCAGTATTTT
>TRBJ2-3|many|TRBD2|TRBV4-2
CASSQDPQRGSGGLAGGKRDTQYF
TGTGCCAGCAGCCAAGACCCTCAGAGGGGCTCCGGAGGACTAGCGGGGGGGAAAAGAGATACGCAGTATTTT
>TRBJ2-3|many|.|TRBV6-2/TRBV6-3
CASSYGGQFPADTQYF
TGTGCCAGCAGTTACGGTGGACAGTTTCCCGCAGATACGCAGTATTTT